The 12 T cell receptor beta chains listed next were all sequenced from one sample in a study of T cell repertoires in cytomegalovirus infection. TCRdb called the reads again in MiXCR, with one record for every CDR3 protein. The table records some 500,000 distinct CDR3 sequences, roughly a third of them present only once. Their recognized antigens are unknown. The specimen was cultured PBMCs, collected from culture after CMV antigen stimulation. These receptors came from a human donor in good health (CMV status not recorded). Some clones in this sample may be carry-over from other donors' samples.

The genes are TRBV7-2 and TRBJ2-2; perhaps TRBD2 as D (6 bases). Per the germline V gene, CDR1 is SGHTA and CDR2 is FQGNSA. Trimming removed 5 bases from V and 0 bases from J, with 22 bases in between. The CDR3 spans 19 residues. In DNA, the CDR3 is TGTGCCAGCAGCCCCTCCCTTAGCGGAGGGTTCGCGAACACCGGGGAGCTGTTTTTT. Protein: CASSPSLSGGFANTGELFF.

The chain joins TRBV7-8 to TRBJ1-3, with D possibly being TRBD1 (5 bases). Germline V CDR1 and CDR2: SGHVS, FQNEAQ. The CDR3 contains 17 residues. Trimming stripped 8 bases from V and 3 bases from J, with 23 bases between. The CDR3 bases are TGTGCCAGCCGGCGGGACCGCGTCTGGCGGAATGGAAACACCATATATTTT. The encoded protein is CASRRDRVWRNGNTIYF.

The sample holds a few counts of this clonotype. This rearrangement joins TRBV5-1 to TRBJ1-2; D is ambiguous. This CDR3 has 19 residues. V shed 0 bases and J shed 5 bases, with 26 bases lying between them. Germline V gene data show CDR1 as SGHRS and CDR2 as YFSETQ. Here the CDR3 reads CASSLVWAPEQSTLYGYTF. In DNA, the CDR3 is TGCGCCAGCAGCTTGGTCTGGGCTCCGGAGCAGTCCACCTTGTATGGCTACACCTTC.

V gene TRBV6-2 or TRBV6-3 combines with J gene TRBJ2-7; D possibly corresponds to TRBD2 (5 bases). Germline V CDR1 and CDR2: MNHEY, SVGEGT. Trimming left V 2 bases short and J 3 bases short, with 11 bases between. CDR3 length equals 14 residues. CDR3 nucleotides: TGTGCCAGCAGTTACAGGGTCGGAGGCTACGAGCAGTACGTC. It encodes CASSYRVGGYEQYV.

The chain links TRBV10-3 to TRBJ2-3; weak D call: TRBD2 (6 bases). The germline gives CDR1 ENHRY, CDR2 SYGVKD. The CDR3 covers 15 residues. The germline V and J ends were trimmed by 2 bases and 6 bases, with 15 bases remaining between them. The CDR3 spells CAISEPGLGPDTQYF. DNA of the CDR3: TGTGCCATCAGTGAGCCGGGACTCGGACCGGATACGCAGTATTTT.

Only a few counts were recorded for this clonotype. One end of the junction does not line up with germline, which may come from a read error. The CDR3 reads CASSTRYNEQFF. CDR3 DNA: TGTGCCAGCAGTACCCGCTACAATGAGCAGTTCTTC. V is TRBV19 and J is TRBJ2-1; no clear D. The CDR3 runs 12 residues. Germline assignment: CDR1 LNHDA and CDR2 SQIVND (reference sequence).

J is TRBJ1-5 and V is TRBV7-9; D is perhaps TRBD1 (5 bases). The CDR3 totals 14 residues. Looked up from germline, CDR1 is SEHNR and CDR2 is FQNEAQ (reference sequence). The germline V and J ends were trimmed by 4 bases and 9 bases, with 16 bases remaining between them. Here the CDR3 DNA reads TGTGCCAGCAGCTCCGGGACGGGGAGGAGGCCCCAGCATTTT. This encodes CASSSGTGRRPQHF.

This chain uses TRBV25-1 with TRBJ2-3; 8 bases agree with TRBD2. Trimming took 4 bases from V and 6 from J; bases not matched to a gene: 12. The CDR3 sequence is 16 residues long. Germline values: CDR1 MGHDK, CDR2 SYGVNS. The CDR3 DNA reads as TGTGCCAGCAGTGGCCCCGGGGCGGGGGGATCGGATACGCAGTATTTT. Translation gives CASSGPGAGGSDTQYF.

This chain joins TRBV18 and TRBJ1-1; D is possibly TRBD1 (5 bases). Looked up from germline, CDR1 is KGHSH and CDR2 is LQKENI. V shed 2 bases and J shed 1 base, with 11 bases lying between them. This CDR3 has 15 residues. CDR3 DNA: TGTGCCAGCTCACCAAGGGGTACACGGAACACTGAAGCTTTCTTT. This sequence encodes CASSPRGTRNTEAFF.

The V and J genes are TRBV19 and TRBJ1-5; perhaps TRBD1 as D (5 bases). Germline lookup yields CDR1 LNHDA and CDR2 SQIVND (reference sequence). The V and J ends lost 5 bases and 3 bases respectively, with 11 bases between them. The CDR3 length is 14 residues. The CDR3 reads CASSYQGFNQPQHF. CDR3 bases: TGTGCCAGTAGTTACCAGGGATTCAATCAGCCCCAGCATTTT.

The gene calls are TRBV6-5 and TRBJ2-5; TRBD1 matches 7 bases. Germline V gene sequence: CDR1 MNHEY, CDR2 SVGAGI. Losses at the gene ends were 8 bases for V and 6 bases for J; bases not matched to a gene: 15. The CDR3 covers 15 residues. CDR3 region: CASGFIRGRGKTQYF. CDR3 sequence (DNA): TGTGCCAGCGGGTTCATTCGGGGCAGGGGGAAGACCCAGTACTTC.

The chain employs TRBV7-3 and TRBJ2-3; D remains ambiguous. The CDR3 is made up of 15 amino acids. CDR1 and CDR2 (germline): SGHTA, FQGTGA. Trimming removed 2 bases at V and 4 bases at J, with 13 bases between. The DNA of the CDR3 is TGTGCCAGCAGCTTAGCCCCCTCTGGTTCAGATACGCAGTATTTT. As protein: CASSLAPSGSDTQYF.